This T cell receptor (beta chain) is from a study of OX40 agonist ivuxolimab in advanced cancers. The study, taken as a whole, reports: At 0.1 to 3.0 mg/kg, CD4+ and CD8+ blood T cells expanded clonally by week 6. Averaging showed that CD8+ T cells had more expanded clones than CD4+ did. Low normalized clonal expansion also occurred in some nonresponding patients.

Samples were taken at baseline and on day 1 of cycles 4 and 7. Turning to this clone: The antigen is not known.

This CDR3 is 16 amino acids long. Germline-derived CDR1 and CDR2 are LGHNA and YNFKEQ. V was cut by 0 bases and J by 1 base, with 12 bases left in between. The assay was immunoSEQ multiplex PCR, and TCRdb's table has in-frame clones only and misses some. Here the sample spans roughly 60,000 clones, about 90% being singletons. The sample was CD4+ or CD8+ T cells sorted from blood, taken in a trial of the OX40 agonist ivuxolimab. The clonotype was recovered from an adult with an advanced solid tumor such as melanoma, head and neck, liver or kidney cancer. The rearrangement links TRBV4-2 to TRBJ1-1, with D possibly TRBD1 on 6 matching bases. The CDR3 is CASSQDVGGGNTEAFF. The DNA for the CDR3 is TGTGCCAGCAGCCAAGATGTCGGGGGCGGGAACACTGAAGCTTTCTTT.